This TCR beta chain was profiled in a study of shared clonotypes between healthy human individuals. Points on this clone: In the same sample, other DNA sequences code for this CDR3.

Tens of thousands of T cell genomes, or around 300 ng DNA, went into replicate PCRs of unsorted PBMC. The method was immunoSEQ multiplex PCR; TCRdb's version includes in-frame clones alone and lacks a portion of them. The data contain about half a million clones, roughly 85% of them singletons. V was cut by 6 bases and J by 7 bases, with 18 bases left in between. This CDR3 spans 14 amino acids. Germline V lookup: CDR1 KGHSH, CDR2 LQKENI. The source of this sequence is a woman aged 35 to 49 in good health. Some clones in this sample may be carry-over from other donors' samples. The chain combines TRBV18 with TRBJ1-1, with a tentative D call TRBD1 (6 bases). Sequenced material: PBMCs. CDR3 nucleotide sequence: TGTGCCAGCTCGAATTTGCAGGGGCAAATTGAAGCTTTCTTT. Translating gives CASSNLQGQIEAFF. Full variable domain (remainder filled in from reference TRBV18 and TRBJ1-1): NAGVMQNPRHLVRRRGQEARLRCSPMKGHSHVYWYRQLPEEGLKFMVYLQKENIIDESGMPKERFSAEFPKEGPSILRIQQVVRGDSAAYFCASSNLQGQIEAFFGQGTRLTVV.